This T cell receptor (beta chain) was found in a study of CXCR3-negative and CXCR3-positive naive CD8 T cells. The wider study: Some 140 million TRB reads were obtained in total, which works out to about 1.5 +/- 0.3 million per library.

Libraries were UMI-labeled 5' RACE TRB cDNA. TCRdb reprocessed the 5' RACE reads and keeps a single row for each CDR3 protein, giving no DNA. This specimen shows roughly 50,000 distinct CDR3 sequences; the ten leading clones hold 20% to 25%. CDR1 and CDR2 (germline): MGHDK, SYGVNS. The CDR3 is 15 residues long. This chain connects TRBV25-1 to TRBJ1-1. Input material: memory CD8+ T cells from blood. This TCR was recovered from a human donor in good health. Some clones in this sample may be carry-over from other donors' samples. The CDR3 protein is CASTPPRGLATEAFF.